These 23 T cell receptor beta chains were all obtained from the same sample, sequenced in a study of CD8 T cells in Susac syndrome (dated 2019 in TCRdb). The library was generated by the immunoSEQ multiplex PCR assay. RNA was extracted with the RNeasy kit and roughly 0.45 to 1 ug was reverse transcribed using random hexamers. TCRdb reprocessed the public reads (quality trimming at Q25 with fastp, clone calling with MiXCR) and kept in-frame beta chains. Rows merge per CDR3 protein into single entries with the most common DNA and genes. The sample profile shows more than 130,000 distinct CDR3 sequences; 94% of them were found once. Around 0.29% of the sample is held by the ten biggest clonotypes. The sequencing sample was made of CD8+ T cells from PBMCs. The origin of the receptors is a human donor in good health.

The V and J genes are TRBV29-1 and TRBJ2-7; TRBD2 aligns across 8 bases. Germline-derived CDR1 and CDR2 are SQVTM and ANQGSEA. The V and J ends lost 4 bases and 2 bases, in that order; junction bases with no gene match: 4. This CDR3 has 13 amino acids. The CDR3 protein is CSVVTSDTYEQYF. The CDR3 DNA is TGCAGCGTTGTGACTAGCGACACCTACGAGCAGTACTTC.

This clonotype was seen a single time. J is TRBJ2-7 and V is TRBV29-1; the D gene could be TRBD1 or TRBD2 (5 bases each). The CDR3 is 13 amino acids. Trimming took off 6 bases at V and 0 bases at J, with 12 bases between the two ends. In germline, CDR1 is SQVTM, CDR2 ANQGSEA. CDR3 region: CSVAGASSYEQYF. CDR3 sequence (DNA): TGCAGCGTGGCCGGGGCCAGCTCCTACGAGCAGTACTTC.

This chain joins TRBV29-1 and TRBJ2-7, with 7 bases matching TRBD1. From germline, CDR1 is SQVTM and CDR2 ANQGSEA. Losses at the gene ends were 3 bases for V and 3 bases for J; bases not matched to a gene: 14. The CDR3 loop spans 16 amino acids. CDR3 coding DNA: TGCAGCGTTGATGGGACAGAGGGACGTCCGTTCTACGAGCAGTACTTC. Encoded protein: CSVDGTEGRPFYEQYF.

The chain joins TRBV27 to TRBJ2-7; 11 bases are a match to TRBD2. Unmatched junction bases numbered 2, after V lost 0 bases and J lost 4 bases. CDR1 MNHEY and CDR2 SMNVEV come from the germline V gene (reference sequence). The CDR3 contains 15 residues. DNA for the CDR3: TGTGCCAGCAGTTTATCCGGACTAGCGGGTTACGAGCAGTACTTC. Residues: CASSLSGLAGYEQYF.

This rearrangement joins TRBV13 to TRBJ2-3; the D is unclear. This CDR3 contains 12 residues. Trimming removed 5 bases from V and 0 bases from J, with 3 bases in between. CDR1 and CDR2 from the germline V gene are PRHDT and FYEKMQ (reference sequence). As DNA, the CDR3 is TGTGCCAGCAGCGAGAGCACAGATACGCAGTATTTT. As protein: CASSESTDTQYF.

The DNA for the CDR3 is TGCAGCGTTGATCGGGGGGTTGAGGACATTCAGTACTTC. Protein sequence: CSVDRGVEDIQYF. This chain joins TRBV29-1 and TRBJ2-4; 7 bases are a match to TRBD2. The CDR3 is made up of 13 amino acids. The V gene's germline CDR1 is SQVTM and CDR2 ANQGSEA. Trimming removed 3 bases from V and 8 bases from J; junction bases left unmatched: 7.

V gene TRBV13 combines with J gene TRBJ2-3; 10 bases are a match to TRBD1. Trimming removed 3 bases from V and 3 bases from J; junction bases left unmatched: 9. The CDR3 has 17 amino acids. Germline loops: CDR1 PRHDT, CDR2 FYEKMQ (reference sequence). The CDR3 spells CASSFTPGTGVTDTQYF. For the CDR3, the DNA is TGTGCCAGCAGCTTCACCCCCGGGACAGGGGTGACAGATACGCAGTATTTT.

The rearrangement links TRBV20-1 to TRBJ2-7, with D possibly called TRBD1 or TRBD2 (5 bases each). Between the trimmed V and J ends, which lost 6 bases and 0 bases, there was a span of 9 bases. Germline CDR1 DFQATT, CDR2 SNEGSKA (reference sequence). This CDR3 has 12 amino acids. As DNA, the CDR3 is TGCAGTGCGTGGGACGCCTCCTACGAGCAGTACTTC. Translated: CSAWDASYEQYF.

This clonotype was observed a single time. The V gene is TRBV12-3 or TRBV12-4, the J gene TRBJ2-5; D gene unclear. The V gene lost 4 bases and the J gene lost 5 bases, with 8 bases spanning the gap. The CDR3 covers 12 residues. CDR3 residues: CASSWLDETQYF. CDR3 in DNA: TGTGCCAGCAGTTGGCTGGATGAGACCCAGTACTTC.

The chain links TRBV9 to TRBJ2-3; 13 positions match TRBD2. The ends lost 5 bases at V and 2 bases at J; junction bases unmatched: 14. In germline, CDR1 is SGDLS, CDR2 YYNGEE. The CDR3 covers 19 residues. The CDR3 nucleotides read TGTGCCAGCAGTGGTAGTATACTAGCGGGAGGGCCCAACACAGATACGCAGTATTTT. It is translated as CASSGSILAGGPNTDTQYF.

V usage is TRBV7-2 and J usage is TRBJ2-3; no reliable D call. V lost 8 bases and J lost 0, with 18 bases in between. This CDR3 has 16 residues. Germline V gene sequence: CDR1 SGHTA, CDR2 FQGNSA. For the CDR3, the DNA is TGTGCCAGCGCCCTATCTAGTCCTTGGAGCACAGATACGCAGTATTTT. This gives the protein CASALSSPWSTDTQYF.

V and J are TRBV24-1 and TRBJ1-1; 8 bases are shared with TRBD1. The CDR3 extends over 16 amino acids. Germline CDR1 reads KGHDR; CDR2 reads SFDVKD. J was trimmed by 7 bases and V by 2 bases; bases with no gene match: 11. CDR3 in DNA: TGTGCCACCAGTGATTCCGACAGGGGATTTGAGAGTGAAGCTTTCTTT. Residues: CATSDSDRGFESEAFF.

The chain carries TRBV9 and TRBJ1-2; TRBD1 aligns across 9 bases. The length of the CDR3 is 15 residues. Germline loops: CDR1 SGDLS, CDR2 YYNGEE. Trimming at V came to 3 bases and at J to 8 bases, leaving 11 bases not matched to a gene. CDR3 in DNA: TGTGCCAGCAGCGCCGATCGGACAGGGGCTTTCGGCTACACCTTC. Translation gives CASSADRTGAFGYTF.

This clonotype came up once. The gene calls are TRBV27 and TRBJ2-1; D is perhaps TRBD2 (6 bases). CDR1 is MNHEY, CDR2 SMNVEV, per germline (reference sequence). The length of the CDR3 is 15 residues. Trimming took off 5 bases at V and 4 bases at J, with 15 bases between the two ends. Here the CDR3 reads CASSLPGLSYNEQFF. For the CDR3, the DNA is TGTGCCAGCAGTCTCCCGGGACTGTCGTACAATGAGCAGTTCTTC.

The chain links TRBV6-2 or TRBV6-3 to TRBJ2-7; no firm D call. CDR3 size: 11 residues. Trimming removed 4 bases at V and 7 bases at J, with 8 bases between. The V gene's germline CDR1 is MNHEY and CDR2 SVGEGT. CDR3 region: CASSSDVEQYF. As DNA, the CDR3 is TGTGCCAGCAGTTCAGACGTGGAGCAGTACTTC.

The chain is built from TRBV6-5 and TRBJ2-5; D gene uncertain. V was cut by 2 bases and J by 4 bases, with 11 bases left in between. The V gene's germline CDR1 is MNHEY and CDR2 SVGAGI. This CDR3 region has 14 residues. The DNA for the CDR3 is TGTGCCAGCAGTTACGCGGCCCTCGTAGAGACCCAGTACTTC. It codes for CASSYAALVETQYF.

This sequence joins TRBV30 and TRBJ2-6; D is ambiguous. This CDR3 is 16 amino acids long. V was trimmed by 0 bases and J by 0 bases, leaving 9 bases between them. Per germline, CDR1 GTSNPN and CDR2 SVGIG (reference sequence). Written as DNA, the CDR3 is TGTGCCTGGAGTGTTAGGGATAGCTCTGGGGCCAACGTCCTGACTTTC. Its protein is CAWSVRDSSGANVLTF.

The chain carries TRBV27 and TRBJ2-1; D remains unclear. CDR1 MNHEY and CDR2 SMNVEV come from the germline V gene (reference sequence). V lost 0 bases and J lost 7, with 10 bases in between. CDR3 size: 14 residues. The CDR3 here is CASSLSLGQNEQFF. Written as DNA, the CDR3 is TGTGCCAGCAGTTTATCTCTGGGCCAAAATGAGCAGTTCTTC.

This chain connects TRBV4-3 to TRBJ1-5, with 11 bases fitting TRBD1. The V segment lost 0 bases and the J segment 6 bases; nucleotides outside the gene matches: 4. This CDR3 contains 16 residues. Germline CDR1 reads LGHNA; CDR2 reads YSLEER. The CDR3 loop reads CASSQEFGQGAQPQHF. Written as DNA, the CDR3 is TGCGCCAGCAGCCAAGAGTTTGGACAGGGGGCTCAGCCCCAGCATTTT.

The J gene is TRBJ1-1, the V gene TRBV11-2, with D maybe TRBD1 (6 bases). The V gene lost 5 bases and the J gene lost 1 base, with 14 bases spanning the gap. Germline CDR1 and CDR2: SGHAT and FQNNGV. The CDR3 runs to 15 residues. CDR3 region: CASSLNRDWNTEAFF. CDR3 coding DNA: TGTGCCAGCAGCCTGAACAGGGACTGGAACACTGAAGCTTTCTTT.

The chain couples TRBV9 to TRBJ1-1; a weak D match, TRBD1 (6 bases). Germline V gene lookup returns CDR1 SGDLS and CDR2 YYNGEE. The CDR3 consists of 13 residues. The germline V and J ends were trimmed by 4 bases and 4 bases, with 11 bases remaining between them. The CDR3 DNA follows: TGTGCCAGCAGCCCTACAGGGAGCACTGAAGCTTTCTTT. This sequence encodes CASSPTGSTEAFF.

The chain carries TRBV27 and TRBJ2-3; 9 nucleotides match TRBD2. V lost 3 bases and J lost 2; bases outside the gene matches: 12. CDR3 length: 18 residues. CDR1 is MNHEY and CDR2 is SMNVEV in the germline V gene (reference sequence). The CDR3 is CASSLSASGTLPTDTQYF. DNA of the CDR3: TGTGCCAGCAGTTTGAGCGCTAGCGGGACCCTCCCCACAGATACGCAGTATTTT.

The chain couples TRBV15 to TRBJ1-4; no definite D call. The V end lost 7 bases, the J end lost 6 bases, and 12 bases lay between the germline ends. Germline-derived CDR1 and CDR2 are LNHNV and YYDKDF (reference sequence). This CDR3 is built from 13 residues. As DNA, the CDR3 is TGTGCCACCACCACGGGGATGGATGAAAAACTGTTTTTT. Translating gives CATTTGMDEKLFF.